This entry features one T cell receptor beta chain sequence. This may be a read error, as it is one base from a much larger clone. The V and J ends lost 2 bases and 3 bases respectively, with 7 bases between them. Germline V CDR1 and CDR2: SGHTA, FQGTGA. The CDR3 contains 13 residues. Libraries were prepared by immunoSEQ multiplex PCR; TCRdb keeps only in-frame clonotypes and omits some of them. The sample contains 1 million to 1.2 million clones, around three quarters of which appear only once. This sample is drawn from a study of shared clonotypes between healthy human individuals. As for the study in general: Three plates each covered CD4 naive and memory; CD8 naive two, CD8 memory one.

The chain employs TRBV7-3 and TRBJ1-1; no definite D call. This TCR was sampled from a man younger than 35 in good health. Some clones in this sample may be carry-over from other donors' samples. The source material was memory CD4+ T cells from PBMCs. Documented subset: CD45RA-negative fraction. The CDR3 DNA sequence: TGTGCCAGCAGCTTAGAGGAGGACACTGAAGCTTTCTTT. The encoded protein is CASSLEEDTEAFF.